The present entry profiles one TCR beta chain with its context. No antigen is known for it. This entry is derived from a study of response to subunit inactivated influenza vaccine. Study conclusions and caveats: Few additional T cells are recruited per seasonal influenza vaccination, authors suggested.

TCRdb reprocessed the RT-PCR reads with MiXCR, giving one entry per CDR3 protein. The table lists 300,000 to 350,000 distinct CDR3 sequences, 20% to 25% of them singletons, with over 9% in the top ten. This sequence was found in a man in his fifties or sixties who received an inactivated influenza vaccine. Source: PBMCs from blood, taken roughly 20 months after vaccination.

The CDR3: CASSLHPRQGAGYTEAFF. The CDR3, as DNA: TGTGCCAGCAGTTTACACCCTAGACAGGGGGCGGGGTACACTGAAGCTTTCTTT. The rearrangement joins TRBV28 to TRBJ1-1; TRBD1 matches 10 bases. The CDR3 runs to 18 residues. The V segment lost 2 bases and the J segment 3 bases; nucleotides outside the gene matches: 12. The germline V gene encodes CDR1 MDHEN and CDR2 SYDVKM.